This note documents a single T cell receptor (beta chain) sequence. The data derive from a study of T cells in Graves' hyperthyroidism and ophthalmopathy. Trimming left V 5 bases short and J 6 bases short, with 12 bases between. This CDR3 is built from 13 residues. Per germline, CDR1 SEHNR and CDR2 FQNEAQ (reference sequence). Amplified regions were TCR beta CDR3 sequences from RNA transcripts. With the HTBI primer set, the TCR CDR3 went through a first round of RT-PCR. TCRdb re-analysed the multiplex PCR reads in MiXCR, keeping a single row per CDR3 protein. The sample contains 700,000 or so distinct CDR3 sequences, over 15% of which appear only once.

The chain employs TRBV7-9 and TRBJ2-3; D is perhaps TRBD2 (5 bases). This receptor was obtained from a young man with Graves' hyperthyroidism. Sequenced sample: blood. CDR3 in DNA: TGTGCCAGCAGCCTCCTTCAGCGGGATACGCAGTATTTT. Protein product: CASSLLQRDTQYF.